This TCR beta chain originates from a study of shared clonotypes between healthy human individuals. Note on this clone: No antigen is known for it.

Regarding the study as a whole: Clonotypes not shared had lower generation probabilities than those common to all four donors.

Only Caucasian adults living in Nashville, Tennessee made up the donor group. The V end was cut by 4 bases, the J end by 0 bases, with 10 bases between. CDR3 length: 15 residues. CDR1 is SGHRS, CDR2 YFSETQ, per germline. Evenly divided among several immunoSEQ plates was the genomic DNA of each subset. Per the study methods: With immunoSEQ giving junction-only sequences and no quality scores, filtering differed. Assay: immunoSEQ multiplex PCR; the TCRdb copy retains only in-frame clones and omits some. That table is the source of V, J and clone size, and D and trimming were worked out from the DNA. The profile covers about a million clones, with under 80% appearing a single time and 1.2% to 1.5% taken by the ten largest.

Material for sequencing was memory CD4+ T cells sorted from blood. Subset meaning: CD45RA-negative fraction. This clonotype was sampled from a man in his late teens or twenties in good health. The gene calls are TRBV5-1 and TRBJ2-2; D unclear. CDR3 DNA sequence: TGCGCCAGCAGCCCGGTAGGAACGAACACCGGGGAGCTGTTTTTT. This codes for CASSPVGTNTGELFF.